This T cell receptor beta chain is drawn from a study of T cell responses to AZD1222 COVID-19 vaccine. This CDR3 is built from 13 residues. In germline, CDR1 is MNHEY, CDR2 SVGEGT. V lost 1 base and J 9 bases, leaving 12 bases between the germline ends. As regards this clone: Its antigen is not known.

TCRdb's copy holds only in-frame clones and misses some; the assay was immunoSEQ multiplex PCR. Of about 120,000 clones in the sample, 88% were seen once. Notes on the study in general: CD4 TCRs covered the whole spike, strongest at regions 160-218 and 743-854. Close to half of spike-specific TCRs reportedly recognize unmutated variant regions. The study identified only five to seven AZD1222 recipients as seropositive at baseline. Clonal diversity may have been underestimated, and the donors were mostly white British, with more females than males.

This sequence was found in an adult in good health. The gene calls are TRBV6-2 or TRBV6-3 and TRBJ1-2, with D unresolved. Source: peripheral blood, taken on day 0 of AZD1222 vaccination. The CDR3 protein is CASSYFGGYSYTF. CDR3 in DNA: TGTGCCAGCAGTTACTTCGGAGGGTATAGCTACACCTTC.